These 18 T cell receptor beta chains came from one sample sequenced in a study of siplizumab effects on memory and regulatory T cells. Generated by immunoSEQ multiplex PCR, the TCRdb table keeps only in-frame clones and is missing some. This table has about 52,000 clones, less than 98% appearing once. The sequenced sample consisted of naive CD4+ T cells sorted from blood. All receptors derive from a human donor in good health.

The chain couples TRBV15 to TRBJ2-1; D not certain. The CDR3 sequence is 12 residues long. Germline V CDR1 and CDR2: LNHNV, YYDKDF (reference sequence). V lost 2 bases and J lost 7, with 6 bases in between. The CDR3 here is CATSRTANEQFF. DNA of the CDR3: TGTGCCACCAGCAGAACGGCGAATGAGCAGTTCTTC.

This chain connects TRBV28 to TRBJ2-7; D is ambiguous. The CDR3 is 13 residues long. Trimming cost V 3 bases and J 2 bases, with 8 bases left between them. In germline, CDR1 is MDHEN, CDR2 SYDVKM. The CDR3 sequence: CASSLASTYEQYF. In DNA form, the CDR3 reads TGTGCCAGCAGTTTGGCTAGTACCTACGAGCAGTACTTC.

This chain connects TRBV30 to TRBJ1-2; D may be TRBD1 (6 bases). The CDR3 extends over 14 amino acids. Germline CDR1 and CDR2: GTSNPN and SVGIG (reference sequence). V lost 7 bases and J 4 bases, leaving 19 bases between the germline ends. CDR3 loop: CALNRVRYSYGYTF. The CDR3 DNA reads as TGTGCCTTGAACAGGGTCCGCTACTCCTATGGCTACACCTTC.

V is TRBV28 and J is TRBJ1-5; maybe TRBD1 (6 bases). Germline lookup yields CDR1 MDHEN and CDR2 SYDVKM. The CDR3 runs 18 residues. The ends were cut back, 1 base at V and 0 bases at J, with 16 bases in the middle. Here the CDR3 reads CASSLSQGGGYSNQPQHF. In DNA form, the CDR3 reads TGTGCCAGCAGTTTATCTCAGGGAGGGGGATATAGCAATCAGCCCCAGCATTTT. The whole variable domain, filled in from reference TRBV28 and TRBJ1-5, reads DVKVTQSSRYLVKRTGEKVFLECVQDMDHENMFWYRQDPGLGLRLIYFSYDVKMKEKGDIPEGYSVSREKKERFSLILESASTNQTSMYLCASSLSQGGGYSNQPQHFGDGTRLSIL.

The CDR3 protein is CASSPLGQGKETQYF. The CDR3 nucleotides read TGTGCCAGCAGTCCCCTAGGACAGGGCAAAGAGACCCAGTACTTC. The chain employs TRBV2 and TRBJ2-5; 8 nucleotides align to TRBD1. Germline assignment: CDR1 SNHLY and CDR2 FYNNEI. The CDR3 is made up of 15 amino acids. The V segment lost 5 bases and the J segment 3 bases; nucleotides outside the gene matches: 8.

V is TRBV27 and J is TRBJ1-1; unclear D gene. Germline CDR1 and CDR2: MNHEY and SMNVEV (reference sequence). V gave up 5 bases and J gave up 1 base, with 17 bases separating them. CDR3 size: 16 residues. The CDR3 is CASSPSATEGNTEAFF. The CDR3 region has the DNA TGTGCCAGCAGTCCGTCGGCCACAGAGGGGAACACTGAAGCTTTCTTT.

The chain has TRBV7-9 and TRBJ1-1; 11 nucleotides line up with TRBD1. Germline V gives CDR1 SEHNR, CDR2 FQNEAQ (reference sequence). The CDR3 is 15 residues long. Losses at the gene ends were 5 bases for V and 6 bases for J; bases not matched to a gene: 8. In nucleotides, the CDR3 is TGTGCCAGCAGCCCCCTAGGACAGGGGGCGTCTGAAGCTTTCTTT. It yields the protein CASSPLGQGASEAFF.

V gene TRBV5-6 combines with J gene TRBJ2-3; 7 bases match TRBD2. This CDR3 is built from 15 residues. CDR1 is SGHDT, CDR2 YYEEEE, per germline. V was pared by 4 bases and J by 2 bases, with 7 bases of the junction left unmatched. CDR3 in DNA: TGTGCCAGCAGCACCCTAGCGGACCACACAGATACGCAGTATTTT. This translates into CASSTLADHTDTQYF. Looking up the rest from reference TRBV5-6 and TRBJ2-3 gives the full variable domain: DAGVTQSPTHLIKTRGQQVTLRCSPKSGHDTVSWYQQALGQGPQFIFQYYEEEERQRGNFPDRFSGHQFPNYSSELNVNALLLGDSALYLCASSTLADHTDTQYFGPGTRLTVL.

The chain couples TRBV5-1 to TRBJ2-1; 7 nucleotides line up with TRBD2. Unmatched junction bases numbered 10, after V lost 3 bases and J lost 10 bases. In germline, CDR1 is SGHRS, CDR2 YFSETQ. The CDR3 contains 14 residues. The chain's CDR3 is CASSSRREGNEQFF. Here the CDR3 DNA reads TGCGCCAGCAGCTCCCGCAGGGAGGGTAACGAGCAGTTCTTC.

This clone was picked up one time. DNA for the CDR3: TGCGCCAGCAGCCCTAGTTTGGGGGGACTTTCTAGGGAGCTGTTTTTT. Protein sequence: CASSPSLGGLSRELFF. The gene calls are TRBV5-1 and TRBJ2-2; a possible D gene is TRBD2 (6 bases). Germline loops: CDR1 SGHRS, CDR2 YFSETQ. The length of the CDR3 is 16 residues. V gave up 4 bases and J gave up 9 bases, with 22 bases separating them.

The CDR3 sequence is CASSLAAGGRVHEQYF. CDR3 sequence (DNA): TGCGCCAGCAGCTTGGCCGCGGGCGGGAGAGTCCACGAGCAGTACTTC. The chain employs TRBV5-1 and TRBJ2-7; 7 nucleotides match TRBD2. CDR1 and CDR2 (germline): SGHRS, YFSETQ. J was trimmed by 5 bases and V by 0 bases; bases with no gene match: 11. The CDR3 contains 16 residues.

The V gene is TRBV5-4, the J gene TRBJ1-5; 8 bases are shared with TRBD1. The V gene end was trimmed by 3 bases and the J gene end by 2 bases; junction bases not matched to a gene: 4. The length of the CDR3 is 15 residues. Germline loops: CDR1 SGHNT, CDR2 YYREEE (reference sequence). CDR3 coding DNA: TGTGCCAGCAGCTCGGGGACAGGAGGCAATCAGCCCCAGCATTTT. Amino acid sequence: CASSSGTGGNQPQHF.

V is TRBV7-9 and J is TRBJ2-1; 9 bases match TRBD2. Germline trimming cut 2 bases from V and 3 bases from J; bases unmatched to any gene: 2. Germline-derived CDR1 and CDR2 are SEHNR and FQNEAQ (reference sequence). There are 15 residues in the CDR3. CDR3 DNA: TGTGCCAGCAGCTTACTAGCGGGAAACTACAATGAGCAGTTCTTC. Residues: CASSLLAGNYNEQFF. Looking up the rest from reference TRBV7-9 and TRBJ2-1 gives the full variable domain: DTGVSQNPRHKITKRGQNVTFRCDPISEHNRLYWYRQTLGQGPEFLTYFQNEAQLEKSRLLSDRFSAERPKGSFSTLEIQRTEQGDSAMYLCASSLLAGNYNEQFFGPGTRLTVL.

J is TRBJ2-1 and V is TRBV9, with D maybe TRBD2 (7 bases). Looked up from germline, CDR1 is SGDLS and CDR2 is YYNGEE. Trimming took 2 bases from V and 0 from J, leaving 15 bases between them. The CDR3 totals 17 residues. This CDR3 reads CASSVVRGGLSYNEQFF. CDR3 bases: TGTGCCAGCAGCGTGGTAAGGGGGGGACTCTCCTACAATGAGCAGTTCTTC.

The chain combines TRBV6-5 with TRBJ2-7; D remains unclear. The CDR3 loop spans 13 amino acids. The germline V and J ends were trimmed by 0 bases and 3 bases, with 6 bases remaining between them. Germline V gene lookup returns CDR1 MNHEY and CDR2 SVGAGI. The CDR3 spells CASSYSRYYEQYF. DNA for the CDR3: TGTGCCAGCAGTTACTCCAGGTACTACGAGCAGTACTTC.

The V and J genes are TRBV6-6 and TRBJ2-2; D is undetermined. Germline lookup yields CDR1 MNHNY and CDR2 SVGAGI (reference sequence). CDR3 size: 13 residues. Trimming removed 0 bases from V and 6 bases from J, with 5 bases in between. The CDR3 reads CASSYSDPGELFF. The CDR3 coding sequence is TGTGCCAGCAGTTACTCGGACCCCGGGGAGCTGTTTTTT.

The V gene is TRBV19, the J gene TRBJ2-6, with 7 bases lining up with TRBD1. Germline CDR1 LNHDA, CDR2 SQIVND (reference sequence). This CDR3 contains 19 residues. V dropped 3 bases and J dropped 1; count of bases not matched to a gene: 12. Here the CDR3 reads CASSMYQFDRASGANVLTF. CDR3 nucleotides: TGTGCCAGTAGTATGTATCAATTCGACAGGGCTTCTGGGGCCAACGTCCTGACTTTC.

This chain uses TRBV19 with TRBJ2-2, with TRBD2 matching over 10 bases. V was pared by 6 bases and J by 4 bases, with 5 bases of the junction left unmatched. The CDR3 is 15 residues long. The germline gives CDR1 LNHDA, CDR2 SQIVND (reference sequence). The CDR3 protein is CASSPTSGTTGELFF. Here the CDR3 DNA reads TGTGCCAGTAGCCCAACTAGCGGGACCACCGGGGAGCTGTTTTTT.